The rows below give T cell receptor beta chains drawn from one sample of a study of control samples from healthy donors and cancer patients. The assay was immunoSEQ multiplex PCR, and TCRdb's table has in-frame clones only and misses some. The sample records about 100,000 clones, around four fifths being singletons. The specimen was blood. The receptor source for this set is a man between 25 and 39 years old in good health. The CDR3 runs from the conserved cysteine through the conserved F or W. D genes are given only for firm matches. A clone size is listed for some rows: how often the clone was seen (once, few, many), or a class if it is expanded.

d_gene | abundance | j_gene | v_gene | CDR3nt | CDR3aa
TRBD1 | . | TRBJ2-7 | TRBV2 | TGTGCCAGCAGTGTAAAGGGGGCGTCGGGTGAGCAGTACTTC | CASSVKGASGEQYF
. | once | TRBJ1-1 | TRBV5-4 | TGTGCCAGCAATCATAATAGGGGACCGAACACTGAAGCTTTCTTT | CASNHNRGPNTEAFF
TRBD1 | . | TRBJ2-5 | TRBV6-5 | TGTGCCAGCAGTTCGTGGACAGGGAAGGAGACCCAGTACTTC | CASSSWTGKETQYF
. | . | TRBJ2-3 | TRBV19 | TGTGCCAGTAGTCTCCTAAAGCAGGGTACAGATACGCAGTATTTT | CASSLLKQGTDTQYF
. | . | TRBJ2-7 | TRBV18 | TGTGCCAGCTCACCACCGTACAACTCCTACGAGCAGTACTTC | CASSPPYNSYEQYF
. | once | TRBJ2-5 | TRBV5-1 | TGCGCCAGCAGCTTGGGGGGACAAGAGACCCAGTACTTC | CASSLGGQETQYF
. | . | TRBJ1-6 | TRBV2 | TGTGCCAGCAGTGGACAGAGCTCCTATAATTCACCCCTCCACTTT | CASSGQSSYNSPLHF
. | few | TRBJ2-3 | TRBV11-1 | TGTGCCAGCAGCCGAAGGACAGTCACAGATACGCAGTATTTT | CASSRRTVTDTQYF
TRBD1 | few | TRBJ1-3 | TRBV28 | TGTGCCAGCAGTCGTCCGGGGACAGCAAGAAACACCATATATTTT | CASSRPGTARNTIYF
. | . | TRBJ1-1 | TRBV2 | TGTGCCAGCCACGGCGAAGTACAGGGAAGCTTT | CASHGEVQGSF
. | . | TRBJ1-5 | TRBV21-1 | TGTGCCAGCAGCCCCCGGGACAGGGTGGGGCAGCCCCAGCATTTT | CASSPRDRVGQPQHF
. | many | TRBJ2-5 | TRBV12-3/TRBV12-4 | TGTGCCAGCAGTTCCAGGGGGAGGGAGACCCAGTACTTC | CASSSRGRETQYF
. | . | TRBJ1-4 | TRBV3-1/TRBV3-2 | TGTGCCAGCAGCCAAGGGTATCCGTTTGGGACACTGTTTTTT | CASSQGYPFGTLFF
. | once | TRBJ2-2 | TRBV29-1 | TGCAGCGTCCAGGTTACCCTGAACACCGGGGAGCTGTTTTTT | CSVQVTLNTGELFF
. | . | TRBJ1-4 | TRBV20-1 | TGCAGTGCTGCTCGAGGAGAAAAACTGTTTTTT | CSAARGEKLFF
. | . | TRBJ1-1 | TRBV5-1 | TGCGCCAGCAGCTTGTGGCAGGTCGACACTGAAGCTTTCTTT | CASSLWQVDTEAFF
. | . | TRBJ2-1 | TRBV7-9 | TGTGCCAGCAGCTTGGGAAGGGACAATGAGCAGTTCTTC | CASSLGRDNEQFF
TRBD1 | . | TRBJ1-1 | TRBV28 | TGTGCCAGCAGTTTTCCCGGCCGGGACAGGACTAGAAGGACTGAAGCTTTCTTT | CASSFPGRDRTRRTEAFF
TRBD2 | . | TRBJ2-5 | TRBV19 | TGTGCCAGTAGCCTACTAGCGGGGGCCGAGACCCAGTACTTC | CASSLLAGAETQYF
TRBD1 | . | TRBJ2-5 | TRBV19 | TGTGCCAGTAGTAGATCCGGGACAGGGGGGGAGACCCAGTACTTC | CASSRSGTGGETQYF
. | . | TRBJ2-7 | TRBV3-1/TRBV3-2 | TGTGCCAGCAGCCAAGACGATACCAACTCCTACGAGCAGTACTTC | CASSQDDTNSYEQYF
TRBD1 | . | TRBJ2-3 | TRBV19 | TGTGCCAGTAGTATCAGTGGACAGGGCACAGATACGCAGTATTTT | CASSISGQGTDTQYF
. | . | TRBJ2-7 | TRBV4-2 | TGTGCCAGCAGCCTAACGACGGGTAGCGAATACGAGCAGTACTTC | CASSLTTGSEYEQYF
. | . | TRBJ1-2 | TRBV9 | TGTGCCAGCAGCGTAGATCAGGCAGGAGTGGGCGGCTACACCTTC | CASSVDQAGVGGYTF
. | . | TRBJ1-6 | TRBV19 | TGTGCCAGTAGTCCGAGACAAGCAGGTACAAGCTCCTATAATTCACCCCTCCACTTT | CASSPRQAGTSSYNSPLHF
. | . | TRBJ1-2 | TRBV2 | TGTGCCGGGGGGCTCATTTACAACTATGGCTACACCTTC | CAGGLIYNYGYTF
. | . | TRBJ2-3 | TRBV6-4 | TGTGCCAGCAGTGAAGAGTTCACAGATACGCAGTATTTT | CASSEEFTDTQYF
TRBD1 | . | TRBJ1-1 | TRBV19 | TGTGCCAGTAGTATGACAGGGTGGGGCACTGAAGCTTTCTTT | CASSMTGWGTEAFF
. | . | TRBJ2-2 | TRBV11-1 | TGTGCCAGCAGCACAGCGGGACACCCAACCGGGGAGCTGTTTTTT | CASSTAGHPTGELFF
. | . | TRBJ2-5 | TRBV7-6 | TGTGCCAGCAGCTACTCAGCAGAGACCCAGTACTTC | CASSYSAETQYF
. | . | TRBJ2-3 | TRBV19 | TGTGCCAGTAGTATAGGATTGACAGATACGCAGTATTTT | CASSIGLTDTQYF
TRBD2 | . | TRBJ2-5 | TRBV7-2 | TGTGCCAGCAGCCGGCGCCGGACTAGCGGGGGAGCGTCCAGGGAGACCCAGTACTTC | CASSRRRTSGGASRETQYF
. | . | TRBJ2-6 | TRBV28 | TGTGCCAGCCGTCGCTCTGGGGCCAACGTCCCGACTTTC | CASRRSGANVPTF
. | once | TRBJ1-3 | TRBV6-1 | TGTGCCAGCAGTGAAATGGGAGGGCTGGTATCTGGAAACACCATATATTTT | CASSEMGGLVSGNTIYF
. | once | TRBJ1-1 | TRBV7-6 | TGTGCCAGCAGCTTAGTGCAGGGCCGGAGCACTGAAGCTTTCTTT | CASSLVQGRSTEAFF
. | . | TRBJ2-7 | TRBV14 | TGTGCCAGCAGCCAAGAAGGGATTCGGAACGAGCAGTACTTC | CASSQEGIRNEQYF
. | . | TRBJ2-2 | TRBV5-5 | TGTGCCAGCAGCTTCGGGCTCGACACCGGGGAGCTGTTTTTT | CASSFGLDTGELFF
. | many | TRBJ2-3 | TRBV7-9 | TGTGCCAGCTCCGCCAGCGGCAACACAGATACGCAGTATTTT | CASSASGNTDTQYF
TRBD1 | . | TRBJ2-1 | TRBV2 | TGTGCCAGCGGCTCGGACAGGCGTAATGAGCAGTTCTTC | CASGSDRRNEQFF
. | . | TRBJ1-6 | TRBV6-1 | TGTGCCAGCAGTGAAGACAGTATCCCCTATAATTCACCCCCCCACTTT | CASSEDSIPYNSPPHF
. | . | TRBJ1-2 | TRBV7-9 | TGTGCCAGCAGCCCGGCGTCGGCCCTCTATGGCTACACCTTC | CASSPASALYGYTF
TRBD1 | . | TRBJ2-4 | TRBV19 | TGTGCCAGTATTTCGGGACAGGCGAGAGGCATTCAGTACTTC | CASISGQARGIQYF
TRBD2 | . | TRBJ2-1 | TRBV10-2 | TGCGCCAGCAGTGCTAGCGGGGGGCCAGGGTCCTACAATGAGCAGTTCTTC | CASSASGGPGSYNEQFF
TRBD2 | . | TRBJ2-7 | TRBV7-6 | TGTGCCAGCAGCTTAGTGGGGGCTAGCGGGAGCTACGAGCAGTACTTC | CASSLVGASGSYEQYF
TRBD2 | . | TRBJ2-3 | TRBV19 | TGTGCCAGTAGTTCCGGGACTAGAGGCACAGATACGCAGTATTTT | CASSSGTRGTDTQYF
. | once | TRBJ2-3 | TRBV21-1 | TGTGCCAGCAGCCAAAGGTCAGGCAAACTCACAGATACGCAGTATTTT | CASSQRSGKLTDTQYF
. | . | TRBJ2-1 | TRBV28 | TGTGCCAGCAGTTTATCATGGGATGAGCAGTTCTTC | CASSLSWDEQFF
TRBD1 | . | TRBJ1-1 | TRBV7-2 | TGTGCCAGCACCCTAACTCAGGGGGGCACTGAAGCTTTCTTT | CASTLTQGGTEAFF
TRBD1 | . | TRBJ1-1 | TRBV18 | TGTGCCAGCTCCACAGGGGGCCGGGGCACTGAAGCTTTCTTT | CASSTGGRGTEAFF
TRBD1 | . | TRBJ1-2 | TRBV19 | TGTGCCAGTAGTCCACAAAGGGACAGGCTCCATGGCTACACCTTC | CASSPQRDRLHGYTF
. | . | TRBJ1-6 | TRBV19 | TGTGCCAGCGGACTCGATAATTCACCCCTCCACTTT | CASGLDNSPLHF
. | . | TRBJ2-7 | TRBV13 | TGTGCCAGCAGCTCAGGCCACAGGGACCCCTACGAGCAGTACTTC | CASSSGHRDPYEQYF
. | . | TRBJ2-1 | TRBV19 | TGTGCCAGTAGAGATGCACAGCGATACAATGAGCAGTTCTTC | CASRDAQRYNEQFF
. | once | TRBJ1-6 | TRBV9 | TGTGCCAGCAGCACCTATGGACAGTCAAATTCACCCCTCCACTTT | CASSTYGQSNSPLHF
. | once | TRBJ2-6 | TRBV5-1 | TGCGCCAGCAGCTTGAGTACAGGACAGTTCTCTGGGGCCAACGTCCTGACTTTC | CASSLSTGQFSGANVLTF
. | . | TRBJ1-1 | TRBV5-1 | TGCGCCAGCAGCCCCTTACAGGGACAGAACACTGAAGCTTTCTTT | CASSPLQGQNTEAFF